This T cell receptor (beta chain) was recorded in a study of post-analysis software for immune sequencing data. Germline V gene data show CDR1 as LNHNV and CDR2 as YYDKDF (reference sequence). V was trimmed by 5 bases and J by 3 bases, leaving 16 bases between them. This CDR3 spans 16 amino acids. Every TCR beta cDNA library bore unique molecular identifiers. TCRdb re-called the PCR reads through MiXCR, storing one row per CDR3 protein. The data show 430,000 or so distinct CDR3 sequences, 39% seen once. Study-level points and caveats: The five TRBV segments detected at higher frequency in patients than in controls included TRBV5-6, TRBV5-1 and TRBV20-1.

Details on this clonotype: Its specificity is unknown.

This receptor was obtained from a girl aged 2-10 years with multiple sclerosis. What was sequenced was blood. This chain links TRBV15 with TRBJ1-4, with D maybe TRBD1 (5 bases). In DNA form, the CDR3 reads TGTGCCACCAGCGACAGTCTCCGGGGGGCTAATGAAAAACTGTTTTTT. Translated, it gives CATSDSLRGANEKLFF.